This T cell receptor (beta chain) stems from a study of cytomegalovirus exposure and HLA in healthy donors. Use of 60 Vbeta and 13 Jbeta primers characterized the PCR. Sequencing was performed with immunoSEQ multiplex PCR; in TCRdb, only in-frame clones are kept and a portion is missing. This sample carries hundreds of thousands of clones, approximately 88% of them seen once, and the ten largest clones take 0.71%. CDR3 length: 15 residues. J lost 4 bases, V lost 5 bases, and 7 bases had no gene match. Looked up from germline, CDR1 is LNHDA and CDR2 is SQIVND (reference sequence). Sequenced input: PBMCs. The rearrangement links TRBV19 to TRBJ1-2; 10 bases line up with TRBD1. The source is a boy younger than 10 in good health and CMV-seronegative. The CDR3 loop is CASSRTGGDTYGYTF. The CDR3 nucleotides read TGTGCCAGTAGTCGGACAGGGGGAGACACCTATGGCTACACCTTC.